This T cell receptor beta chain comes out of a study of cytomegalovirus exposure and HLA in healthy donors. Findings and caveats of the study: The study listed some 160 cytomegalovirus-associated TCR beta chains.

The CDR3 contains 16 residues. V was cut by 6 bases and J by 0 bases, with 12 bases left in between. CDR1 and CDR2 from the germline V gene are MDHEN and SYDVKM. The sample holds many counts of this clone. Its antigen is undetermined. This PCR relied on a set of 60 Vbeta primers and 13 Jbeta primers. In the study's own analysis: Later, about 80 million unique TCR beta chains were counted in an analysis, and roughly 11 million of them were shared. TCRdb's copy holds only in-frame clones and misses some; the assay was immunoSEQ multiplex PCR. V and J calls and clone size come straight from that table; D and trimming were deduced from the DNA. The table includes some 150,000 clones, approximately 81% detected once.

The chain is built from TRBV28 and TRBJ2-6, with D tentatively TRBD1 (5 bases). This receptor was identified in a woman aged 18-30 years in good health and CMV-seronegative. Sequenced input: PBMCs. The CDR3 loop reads CASSPDSFSGANVLTF. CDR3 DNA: TGTGCCAGCAGCCCAGACAGTTTCTCTGGGGCCAACGTCCTGACTTTC.